This TCR beta chain is from a study of T cells in Graves' hyperthyroidism and ophthalmopathy. Trimming shortened V by 6 bases and J by 3 bases, and 12 bases separated the two germline ends. This CDR3 has 14 residues. Germline CDR1 MNHNS, CDR2 SASEGT. TCR beta CDR3 regions were amplified from RNA transcripts. TCR CDR3 underwent first-round RT-PCR with the HTBI primer set. TCRdb itself ran the multiplex PCR reads through MiXCR, one entry per CDR3 protein. The data show hundreds of thousands of distinct CDR3 sequences, with 25% seen just once and 73% held by the top ten. The receptor was derived from a man in his fifties or sixties with Graves' hyperthyroidism. V usage is TRBV6-1 and J usage is TRBJ1-5, with a tentative D call TRBD1 (5 bases). The sequenced sample consisted of blood. The CDR3 region is CASRETGDNQPQHF. In DNA form, the CDR3 reads TGTGCCAGCAGAGAAACAGGAGACAATCAGCCCCAGCATTTT.